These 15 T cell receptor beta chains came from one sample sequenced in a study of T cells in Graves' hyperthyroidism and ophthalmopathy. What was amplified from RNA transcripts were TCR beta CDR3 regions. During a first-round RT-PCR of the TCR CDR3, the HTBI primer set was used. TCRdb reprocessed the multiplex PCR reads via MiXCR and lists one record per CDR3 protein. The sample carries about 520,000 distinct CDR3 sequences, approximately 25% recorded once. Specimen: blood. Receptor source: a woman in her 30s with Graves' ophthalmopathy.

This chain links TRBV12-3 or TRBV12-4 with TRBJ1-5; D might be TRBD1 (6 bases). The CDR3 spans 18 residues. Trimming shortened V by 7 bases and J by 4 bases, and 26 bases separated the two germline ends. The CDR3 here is CASNRDEGGTRRNQPQHF. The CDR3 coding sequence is TGTGCCAGCAACCGAGACGAAGGCGGGACACGACGAAATCAGCCCCAGCATTTT.

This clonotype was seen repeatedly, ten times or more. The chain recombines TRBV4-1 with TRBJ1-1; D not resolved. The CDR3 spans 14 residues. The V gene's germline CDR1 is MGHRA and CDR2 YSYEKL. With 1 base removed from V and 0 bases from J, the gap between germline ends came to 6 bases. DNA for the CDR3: TGCGCCAGCAGCCAAGTGGTGGTGAACACTGAAGCTTTCTTT. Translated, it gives CASSQVVVNTEAFF.

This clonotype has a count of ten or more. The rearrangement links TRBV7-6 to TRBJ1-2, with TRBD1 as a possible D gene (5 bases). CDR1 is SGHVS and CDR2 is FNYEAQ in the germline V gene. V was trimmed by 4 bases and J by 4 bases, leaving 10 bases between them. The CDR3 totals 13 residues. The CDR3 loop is CASSSVGGYGYTF. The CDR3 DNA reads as TGTGCCAGCAGCTCCGTTGGGGGCTATGGCTACACCTTC.

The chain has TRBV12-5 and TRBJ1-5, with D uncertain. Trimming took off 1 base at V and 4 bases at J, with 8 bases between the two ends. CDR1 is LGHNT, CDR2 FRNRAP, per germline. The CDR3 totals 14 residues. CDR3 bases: TGTGCTAGTGGTTTGGCCTACGAGAATCAGCCCCAGCATTTT. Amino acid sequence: CASGLAYENQPQHF.

The CDR3 reads CASSILFSGTEAFF. CDR3 DNA: TGTGCCAGTAGTATACTTTTCAGCGGCACTGAAGCTTTCTTT. The V gene is TRBV19, the J gene TRBJ1-1; D ambiguous. The CDR3 runs 14 residues. CDR1 and CDR2 (germline): LNHDA, SQIVND (reference sequence). V lost 2 bases to trimming and J lost 4 bases, with 11 bases between them.

CDR3 nucleotide sequence: TGTGCCAGCAGTTCCCCGCGGGGGGGCGGCTACACCTTC. Residues: CASSSPRGGGYTF. The rearrangement joins TRBV28 to TRBJ1-2, with D possibly matching TRBD1 (6 bases). The CDR3 is made up of 13 amino acids. Germline CDR1 is MDHEN and CDR2 is SYDVKM. The V and J ends lost 4 bases and 8 bases respectively, with 14 bases between them.

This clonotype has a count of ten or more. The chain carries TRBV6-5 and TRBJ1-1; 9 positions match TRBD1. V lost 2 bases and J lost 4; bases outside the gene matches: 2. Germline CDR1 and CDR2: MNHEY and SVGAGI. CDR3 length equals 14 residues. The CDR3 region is CASSYGTGTTEAFF. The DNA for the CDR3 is TGTGCCAGCAGTTACGGGACAGGGACCACTGAAGCTTTCTTT.

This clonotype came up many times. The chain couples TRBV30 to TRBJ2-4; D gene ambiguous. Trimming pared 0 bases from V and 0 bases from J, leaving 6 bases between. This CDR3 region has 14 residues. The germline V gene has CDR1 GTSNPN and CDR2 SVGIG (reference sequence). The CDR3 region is CAWSVAGAKNIQYF. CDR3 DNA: TGTGCCTGGAGTGTTGCAGGAGCCAAAAACATTCAGTACTTC.

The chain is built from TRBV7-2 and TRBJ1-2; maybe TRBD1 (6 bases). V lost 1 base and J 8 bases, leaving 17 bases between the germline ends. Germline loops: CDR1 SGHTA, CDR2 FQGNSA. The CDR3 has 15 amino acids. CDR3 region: CASSLVWDTEEGYTF. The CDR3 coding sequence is TGTGCCAGCAGCTTAGTGTGGGACACCGAGGAGGGCTACACCTTC.

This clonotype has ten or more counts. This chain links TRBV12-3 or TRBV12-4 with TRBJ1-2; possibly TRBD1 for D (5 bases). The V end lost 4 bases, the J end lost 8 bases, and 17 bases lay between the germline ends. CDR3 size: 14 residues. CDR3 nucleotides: TGTGCCAGCAGTTCCGCCCCAGGGATAGAAGGCTACACCTTC. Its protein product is CASSSAPGIEGYTF.

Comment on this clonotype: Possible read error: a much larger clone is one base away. CDR3 nucleotide sequence: TGCAGTGCTAAATCGGGCAACGCAGATACGCAGTATTTT. It is translated as CSAKSGNADTQYF. This chain connects TRBV20-1 to TRBJ2-3; no firm D call. CDR1 is DFQATT, CDR2 SNEGSKA, per germline (reference sequence). There are 13 residues in the CDR3. Deletions cut 4 bases from V and 4 bases from J, with 12 bases between.

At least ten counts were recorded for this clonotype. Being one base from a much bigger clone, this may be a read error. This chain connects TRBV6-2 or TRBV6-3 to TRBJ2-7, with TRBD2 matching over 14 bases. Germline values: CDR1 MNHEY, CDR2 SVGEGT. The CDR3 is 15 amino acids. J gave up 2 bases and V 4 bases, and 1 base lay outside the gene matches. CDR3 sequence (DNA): TGTGCCAGCAGTTGGGGACTAGCGGGGGCCTACGAGCAGTACTTC. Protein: CASSWGLAGAYEQYF.

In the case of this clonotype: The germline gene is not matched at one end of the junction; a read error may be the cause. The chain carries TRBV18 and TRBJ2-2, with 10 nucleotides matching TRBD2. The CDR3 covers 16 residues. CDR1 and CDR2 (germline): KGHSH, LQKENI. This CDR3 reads CASAPLRTSGTGELFF. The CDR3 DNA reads TGTGCCAGCGCACCCCTCCGGACTAGCGGTACCGGGGAGCTGTTTTTT.

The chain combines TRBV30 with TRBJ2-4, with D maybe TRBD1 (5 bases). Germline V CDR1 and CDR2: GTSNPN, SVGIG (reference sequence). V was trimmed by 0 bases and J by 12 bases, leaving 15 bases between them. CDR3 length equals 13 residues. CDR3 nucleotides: TGTGCCTGGAGTGTGAGCAGGGTGGACGGTCAGTACTTC. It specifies CAWSVSRVDGQYF.

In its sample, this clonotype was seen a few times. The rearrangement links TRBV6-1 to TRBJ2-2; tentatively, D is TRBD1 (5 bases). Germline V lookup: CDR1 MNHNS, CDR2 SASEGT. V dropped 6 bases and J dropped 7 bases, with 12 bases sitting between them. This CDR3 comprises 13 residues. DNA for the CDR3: TGTGCCAGCAGGACCACAGGCGGCGGGGAGCTGTTTTTT. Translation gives CASRTTGGGELFF.